What follows describes a single T cell receptor beta chain. The antigen remains unidentified. Some clones are missing from TCRdb's copy, which holds only in-frame ones; the method was immunoSEQ multiplex PCR. The sample contains over 50,000 clones, around 77% of which appear only once. The sort gate was single viable CD3+CD4+CD8-CD45RO+ cells for memory CD4+ T cells. Germline V gives CDR1 MNHNS, CDR2 SASEGT. The CDR3 covers 14 residues. Unmatched junction bases numbered 7, after V lost 6 bases and J lost 6 bases. These data come from a study of memory CD4+ T cells and cytomegalovirus serostatus. Study results and caveats: Median bootstrapped AUC for CMV status was about 0.96 originally, around 0.91 US-trained.

The receptor comes from an adult in good health and CMV-seronegative. The specimen was memory CD4+ T cells from blood. The J gene is TRBJ1-2, the V gene TRBV6-1, with TRBD1 matching 10 bases. The CDR3 region has the DNA TGTGCCAGCAGAGATTCCGGGACAGGGGATGGCTACACCTTC. Its protein product is CASRDSGTGDGYTF.